Shown below are 30 T cell receptor beta chains from a single sample sequenced in a study of blood T cell repertoires in COVID-19. TCRdb's table, derived via immunoSEQ multiplex PCR, lists solely in-frame clones and lacks some. The sample shows about 250,000 clones, roughly 80% of them seen only once. Sequenced: peripheral blood. These receptors all stem from a woman between 35 and 50 years old with active or convalescent COVID-19.

The rearrangement links TRBV9 to TRBJ2-3; 12 positions agree with TRBD1. Germline values: CDR1 SGDLS, CDR2 YYNGEE. The CDR3 totals 15 residues. The trim removed 2 bases at V and 4 bases at J, leaving 2 bases unmatched. CDR3 sequence (DNA): TGTGCCAGCAGCGTCGGGACAGGGGGCCCAGATACGCAGTATTTT. It codes for CASSVGTGGPDTQYF.

As to this clone: The same CDR3 is also encoded by other DNA sequences in this sample. CDR3 sequence (DNA): TGTGCCATCAGTCCGGACAGAGGCAATCAGCCCCAGCATTTT. This sequence encodes CAISPDRGNQPQHF. V gene TRBV10-3 combines with J gene TRBJ1-5; the D gene is possibly TRBD1 (6 bases). V was clipped by 5 bases and J by 2 bases, with 10 bases between them. The CDR3 runs 14 residues. Per germline, CDR1 ENHRY and CDR2 SYGVKD.

The chain links TRBV7-5 to TRBJ1-6; the D call TRBD1 from the table was never checked on the DNA. TRBV7-5 corresponds to a pseudogene. This CDR3 is 16 amino acids long. The CDR3 reads CVRRVRQGAGNSPLHF. The CDR3 DNA sequence: TGTGTCAGAAGGGTTAGACAGGGGGCGGGAAATTCACCCCTCCACTTT.

This clone has more than one count but fewer than ten. The rearrangement uses TRBV19 and TRBJ1-2, with D uncertain. CDR1 is LNHDA, CDR2 SQIVND, per germline (reference sequence). The CDR3 has 14 amino acids. Trimming took off 9 bases at V and 2 bases at J, with 16 bases between the two ends. CDR3 region: CASRLEGGNYGYTF. The CDR3 DNA reads TGTGCCAGCCGGCTCGAGGGAGGGAACTATGGCTACACCTTC.

The chain combines TRBV18 with TRBJ1-4; no clear D. Germline V gives CDR1 KGHSH, CDR2 LQKENI. The CDR3 runs to 16 residues. Trimming cost V 3 bases and J 0 bases, with 11 bases left between them. The CDR3 DNA sequence: TGTGCCAGCTCACCCAGCAGCGTTGCAACTAATGAAAAACTGTTTTTT. Encoded protein: CASSPSSVATNEKLFF. The variable domain in full, with the rest retrieved from reference TRBV18 and TRBJ1-4, is NAGVMQNPRHLVRRRGQEARLRCSPMKGHSHVYWYRQLPEEGLKFMVYLQKENIIDESGMPKERFSAEFPKEGPSILRIQQVVRGDSAAYFCASSPSSVATNEKLFFGSGTQLSVL.

This sequence joins TRBV11-3 and TRBJ2-7; D remains unclear. V shed 2 bases and J shed 4 bases, with 9 bases lying between them. The CDR3 covers 13 residues. CDR1 SGHNT and CDR2 YENEEA come from the germline V gene. CDR3 in DNA: TGTGCCAGCAGCTTAACAGAGAATTACGAGCAGTACTTC. Translation gives CASSLTENYEQYF.

The chain is built from TRBV5-6 and TRBJ2-5; TRBD1 agrees at 7 bases. Germline CDR1 reads SGHDT; CDR2 reads YYEEEE. V trimming: 6 bases; J trimming: 2 bases; junction bases outside the gene matches: 7. This CDR3 is built from 14 residues. The CDR3 DNA follows: TGTGCCAGCACTCCGGACAGGTCACAAGAGACCCAGTACTTC. This translates into CASTPDRSQETQYF.

The chain employs TRBV7-2 and TRBJ2-3; a possible D gene is TRBD2 (6 bases). The germline V gene has CDR1 SGHTA and CDR2 FQGNSA. Trimming cost V 8 bases and J 6 bases, with 12 bases left between them. The length of the CDR3 is 12 residues. The CDR3 DNA reads TGTGCCAGCGGCCGGAGGGCGGATACGCAGTATTTT. It specifies CASGRRADTQYF.

Only one count was recorded for this clone. The V gene is TRBV12-3 or TRBV12-4, the J gene TRBJ1-2; D is possibly TRBD1 (5 bases). This CDR3 has 11 amino acids. Trimming cost V 6 bases and J 8 bases, with 10 bases left between them. CDR3 bases: TGTGCCAGCAGGGGGGGAGGCGGCTACACCTTC. This sequence encodes CASRGGGGYTF.

The chain couples TRBV30 to TRBJ1-1; D is perhaps TRBD1 (5 bases). This CDR3 region has 18 residues. Trimming took 1 base from V and 0 from J, leaving 21 bases between them. Per germline, CDR1 GTSNPN and CDR2 SVGIG (reference sequence). The CDR3 DNA reads as TGTGCCTGGAGTGGCGAGGAAGGGGTTGTCGGCATGAACACTGAAGCTTTCTTT. It specifies CAWSGEEGVVGMNTEAFF.

This clone was counted ten times or more. This chain uses TRBV30 with TRBJ1-1; D remains ambiguous. The V gene lost 0 bases and the J gene lost 5 bases, with 10 bases spanning the gap. The CDR3 totals 13 residues. The germline CDR1 and CDR2 sequences are GTSNPN and SVGIG (reference sequence). The DNA for the CDR3 is TGTGCCTGGAGTGTACAGCCGGGGACTGAAGCTTTCTTT. Translating gives CAWSVQPGTEAFF.

This clone has more than one count but fewer than ten. The chain carries TRBV10-3 and TRBJ2-3; 8 bases align to TRBD1. Germline loops: CDR1 ENHRY, CDR2 SYGVKD. V dropped 7 bases and J dropped 2; count of bases not matched to a gene: 8. This CDR3 is built from 15 residues. CDR3 in amino acids: CAIKQGQVITDTQYF. In nucleotides, the CDR3 is TGTGCCATCAAGCAGGGACAGGTCATCACAGATACGCAGTATTTT.

V gene TRBV5-1 combines with J gene TRBJ2-3; D may be TRBD1 (7 bases). V was cut by 7 bases and J by 0 bases, with 9 bases left in between. The CDR3 contains 13 residues. From germline, CDR1 is SGHRS and CDR2 YFSETQ. The CDR3 DNA reads as TGCGCCAGCGCGGGACAGAGCACAGATACGCAGTATTTT. Translation: CASAGQSTDTQYF. Full variable domain (missing parts from reference TRBV5-1 and TRBJ2-3): KAGVTQTPRYLIKTRGQQVTLSCSPISGHRSVSWYQQTPGQGLQFLFEYFSETQRNKGNFPGRFSGRQFSNSRSEMNVSTLELGDSALYLCASAGQSTDTQYFGPGTRLTVL.

The chain is built from TRBV6-5 and TRBJ1-2; 8 bases align to TRBD1. The V and J ends lost 2 bases and 2 bases, in that order; junction bases with no gene match: 7. Germline V gene lookup returns CDR1 MNHEY and CDR2 SVGAGI. The CDR3 totals 16 residues. The CDR3 is CASSYAGQGGNYGYTF. CDR3 bases: TGTGCCAGCAGTTACGCCGGACAGGGAGGAAACTATGGCTACACCTTC.

This sequence joins TRBV6-1 and TRBJ1-5, with D possibly being TRBD1 (5 bases). The CDR3 extends over 15 amino acids. Germline CDR1 reads MNHNS; CDR2 reads SASEGT. Deletions cut 2 bases from V and 6 bases from J, with 14 bases between. CDR3 loop: CASSERGQFGQPQHF. Written as DNA, the CDR3 is TGTGCCAGCAGTGAAAGGGGTCAGTTCGGTCAGCCCCAGCATTTT.

The chain carries TRBV28 and TRBJ1-6; 12 bases match TRBD1. Per germline, CDR1 MDHEN and CDR2 SYDVKM. This CDR3 spans 16 amino acids. J lost 9 bases, V lost 6 bases, and 9 bases had no gene match. The CDR3 spells CASSPGGQGAFSPLHF. The CDR3 bases are TGTGCCAGCAGCCCAGGGGGACAGGGGGCATTTTCACCCCTCCACTTT.

The rearrangement links TRBV7-2 to TRBJ2-3, with D unclear. V was pared by 1 base and J by 2 bases, with 7 bases between. CDR3 size: 14 residues. Germline V gene data show CDR1 as SGHTA and CDR2 as FQGNSA. CDR3 coding DNA: TGTGCCAGCAGCTTAGGTCTACCCACAGATACGCAGTATTTT. It is translated as CASSLGLPTDTQYF.

The chain joins TRBV28 to TRBJ1-5; 7 bases line up with TRBD1. J lost 4 bases, V lost 6 bases, and 9 bases had no gene match. This CDR3 contains 15 residues. Germline-derived CDR1 and CDR2 are MDHEN and SYDVKM. CDR3 sequence (DNA): TGTGCCAGCAGAGATGACAGGGCCGGGAATCAGCCCCAGCATTTT. As protein: CASRDDRAGNQPQHF. Full variable domain (remainder filled in from reference TRBV28 and TRBJ1-5): DVKVTQSSRYLVKRTGEKVFLECVQDMDHENMFWYRQDPGLGLRLIYFSYDVKMKEKGDIPEGYSVSREKKERFSLILESASTNQTSMYLCASRDDRAGNQPQHFGDGTRLSIL.

The genes are TRBV5-7 and TRBJ2-1; 10 nucleotides match TRBD2. TRBV5-7 is an ORF for which the function is uncertain. The length of the CDR3 is 17 residues. V lost 2 bases, J lost 7 bases, and 12 bases stayed unmatched. In nucleotides, the CDR3 is TGTGCCAGCAGCTTCTGTTCTAGCGGGGGCCTCTCGAATGAGCAGTTCTTC. The encoded protein is CASSFCSSGGLSNEQFF.

The rearrangement joins TRBV7-9 to TRBJ2-1, with D maybe TRBD2 (7 bases). V lost 4 bases, J lost 10 bases, and 17 bases lay in between. Germline CDR1 and CDR2: SEHNR and FQNEAQ (reference sequence). There are 14 residues in the CDR3. CDR3 loop: CASSSAGQRGEQFF. In DNA, the CDR3 is TGTGCCAGCAGCTCAGCGGGGCAGAGGGGGGAGCAGTTCTTC.

This clone was counted once. In nucleotides, the CDR3 is TGTGCCAGCAGTCTTGGGCCCTATGAGCAGTTCTTC. It codes for CASSLGPYEQFF. The genes are TRBV12-3 or TRBV12-4 and TRBJ2-1; the D is unclear. Trimming cost V 5 bases and J 8 bases, with 10 bases left between them. The CDR3 totals 12 residues.

The chain carries TRBV28 and TRBJ1-3; D not certain. The CDR3 is 16 amino acids. CDR1 MDHEN and CDR2 SYDVKM come from the germline V gene. V lost 2 bases and J lost 0, with 11 bases in between. CDR3 nucleotide sequence: TGTGCCAGCAGTTTAGGGCAGGCCTACTCTGGAAACACCATATATTTT. Its protein product is CASSLGQAYSGNTIYF.

The chain employs TRBV28 and TRBJ1-5; 10 bases are shared with TRBD1. The CDR3 length is 15 residues. Germline CDR1 and CDR2: MDHEN and SYDVKM. With V trimmed by 6 bases and J by 4 bases, 6 bases remained unmatched. The CDR3 loop is CASRGDRGGNQPQHF. CDR3 bases: TGTGCCAGCAGGGGGGACAGGGGAGGTAATCAGCCCCAGCATTTT.

This clone has only a few counts. The chain carries TRBV11-3 and TRBJ2-7, with TRBD1 identical over 10 bases. V lost 11 bases to trimming and J lost 0 bases; unmatched junction nucleotides: 10. The length of the CDR3 is 15 residues. Per the germline V gene, CDR1 is SGHNT and CDR2 is YENEEA. The CDR3 coding sequence is TGTGCCTCTTTTTCCCGGGACAGGGGCTCCTACGAGCAGTACGTC. It yields the protein CASFSRDRGSYEQYV.

CDR3 protein: CASWDRSEKLFF. The DNA for the CDR3 is TGTGCCAGCTGGGACAGGAGTGAAAAACTGTTTTTT. The chain has TRBV2 and TRBJ1-4; the match to TRBD1 covers 8 bases. CDR1 and CDR2 (germline): SNHLY, FYNNEI. The CDR3 loop spans 12 amino acids. Unmatched junction bases numbered 3, after V lost 8 bases and J lost 7 bases. Full variable domain (missing parts from reference TRBV2 and TRBJ1-4): EPEVTQTPSHQVTQMGQEVILRCVPISNHLYFYWYRQILGQKVEFLVSFYNNEISEKSEIFDDQFSVERPDGSNFTLKIRSTKLEDSAMYFCASWDRSEKLFFGSGTQLSVL.

This clone appeared a few times. This rearrangement joins TRBV2 to TRBJ1-2; a possible D gene is TRBD1 (5 bases). Trimming pared 7 bases from V and 0 bases from J, leaving 15 bases between. The CDR3 extends over 15 amino acids. The germline V gene has CDR1 SNHLY and CDR2 FYNNEI. Here the CDR3 DNA reads TGTGCCAGCAAACCGGGGGGGTCAGCTAACTATGGCTACACCTTC. Protein: CASKPGGSANYGYTF.

The chain couples TRBV2 to TRBJ1-2, with D possibly TRBD1 on 5 matching bases. The V gene lost 8 bases and the J gene lost 8 bases, with 18 bases spanning the gap. Germline V gene sequence: CDR1 SNHLY, CDR2 FYNNEI. The CDR3 sequence is 13 residues long. This CDR3 is CASSGGTGGGYTF. CDR3 bases: TGTGCCAGCTCGGGGGGAACGGGAGGCGGCTACACCTTC.

CDR3 nucleotides: TGCGCCAGCAGCCAAGAAATTCCTCAGGGATCGAACGGGGAGCTGTTTTTT. This encodes CASSQEIPQGSNGELFF. The rearrangement uses TRBV4-1 and TRBJ2-2, with TRBD1 as a possible D gene (5 bases). Trimming took off 0 bases at V and 7 bases at J, with 18 bases between the two ends. CDR3 length: 17 amino acids. From germline, CDR1 is MGHRA and CDR2 YSYEKL.

The rearrangement uses TRBV28 and TRBJ1-2; 7 nucleotides match TRBD1. This CDR3 has 13 residues. The germline V gene has CDR1 MDHEN and CDR2 SYDVKM. V lost 3 bases and J lost 4; bases outside the gene matches: 2. The CDR3 here is CASSFDRAYGYTF. The CDR3 DNA is TGTGCCAGCAGTTTCGACAGGGCCTATGGCTACACCTTC.

This rearrangement joins TRBV3-1 (or the pseudogene TRBV3-2) to TRBJ1-1; D unclear. CDR1 LGHDT and CDR2 YNNKEL come from the germline V gene (reference sequence). V lost 4 bases and J lost 0, with 9 bases in between. CDR3 length: 14 residues. This chain's CDR3 is CASSLGSVNTEAFF. The CDR3 bases are TGTGCCAGCAGCCTAGGGAGTGTGAACACTGAAGCTTTCTTT.